This T cell receptor beta chain was profiled in a study of blood T cells in healthy people across ages. From germline, CDR1 is SQVTM and CDR2 ANQGSEA. With 0 bases removed from V and 8 bases from J, the gap between germline ends came to 28 bases. The CDR3 has 18 residues. PCR was performed a second time for about 6 to 12 cycles using a sample-barcoded 5' primer and a J-beta primer mix. TCRdb reprocessed the 5' RACE reads with MiXCR, giving one entry per CDR3 protein. The sample lists some 760,000 distinct CDR3 sequences; 20% to 25% were seen once. In addition, the sample was reused for a study of T cells of mothers and their children.

The chain employs TRBV29-1 and TRBJ1-2, with D possibly being TRBD1 (6 bases). The clonotype comes from a boy aged 5-17 years in good health. The sample consisted of blood. CDR3: CSVEELPQWGAVNDGYTF. The CDR3 DNA reads TGCAGCGTTGAAGAACTCCCACAGTGGGGGGCGGTCAACGACGGCTACACCTTC.